What follows are 2 T cell receptor beta chains derived from one specimen sequenced in a study of human T cells and chemical hapten exposure. Documented time point: healthy volunteer bleed at 6 weeks. Total RNA was isolated from whole blood that had not been fractionated. Using its own MiXCR run on the RACE reads, TCRdb lists one record per CDR3 protein. The repertoire includes fewer than 85,000 distinct CDR3 sequences, around 8.7% of them detected once, and around 1.4% sits in the top ten. Sequences were obtained from whole blood. The receptors were gathered from a male donor in good health. Some clones in this sample may be carry-over from other donors' samples.

This rearrangement joins TRBV6-1 to TRBJ1-5, with 9 bases that match TRBD1. The V gene's germline CDR1 is MNHNS and CDR2 SASEGT. V lost 8 bases to trimming and J lost 10 bases; unmatched junction nucleotides: 3. The CDR3 runs 11 residues. In DNA, the CDR3 is TGTGCCAGCCGGGACAGGGCTCCCCAGCATTTT. Protein: CASRDRAPQHF.

This clonotype appeared many times. V is TRBV6-2 or TRBV6-3 and J is TRBJ1-4; no clear D gene. Deletions cut 8 bases from V and 8 bases from J, with 15 bases between. There are 13 residues in the CDR3. CDR1 MNHEY and CDR2 SVGEGT come from the germline V gene. CDR3 residues: CASADTETEKLFF. The CDR3 DNA is TGTGCCAGCGCGGATACCGAGACGGAAAAACTGTTTTTT.